Listed below are T cell receptor beta chains from one sample, sequenced in a study of T-cell reconstitution after alpha-beta-depleted transplantation in children. TCRdb ran MiXCR on the PCR reads and lists one entry per CDR3 protein. The sample yields around 700,000 distinct CDR3 sequences, roughly 14% seen once. Sequenced here: PBMCs, sampled before TCRalphabeta/CD19-depleted stem cell transplant. These receptors were obtained from a girl aged 2-10 years with congenital amegakaryocytic thrombocytopenia, due to receive a stem cell transplant. Both conserved end residues are part of each CDR3. A D gene is named only where the DNA matches it firmly. Only some rows state a clone size, as once, few, many or a class for expanded clones.

clone_size,v_call,d_call,j_call,cdr3_aa,cdr3_nt
few,TRBV5-1,.,TRBJ2-5,CASRTGSQETQYF,TGCGCCAGCAGAACAGGGAGTCAAGAGACCCAGTACTTC
many,TRBV28,TRBD1,TRBJ2-7,CASSSIQGASRYEQYF,TGTGCCAGCAGTTCCATACAGGGGGCGTCCAGGTACGAGCAGTACTTC
few,TRBV30,.,TRBJ2-7,CAWSVGARGAYEQYF,TGTGCCTGGAGTGTAGGGGCCAGGGGGGCCTACGAGCAGTACTTC
many,TRBV20-1,TRBD2,TRBJ2-7,CSARGREGVIRYF,TGCAGTGCTAGAGGGAGGGAGGGTGTAATTAGGTACTTC
few,TRBV20-1,TRBD2,TRBJ2-3,CSATSGVTDTQYF,TGCAGTGCTACTAGCGGAGTCACAGATACGCAGTATTTT
many,TRBV10-2,TRBD2,TRBJ2-1,CASSFGASGLMVEQFF,TGCGCCAGCAGTTTTGGGGCTAGCGGCCTAATGGTTGAGCAGTTCTTC
.,TRBV20-1,.,TRBJ2-7,CSARAHYEQNF,TGCAGTGCTAGGGCCCACTACGAGCAGAACTTC
.,TRBV4-2,TRBD2,TRBJ2-1,CASSQASGNNEQFF,TGTGCCAGCAGCCAAGCTAGCGGAAACAATGAGCAGTTCTTC
.,TRBV5-1,.,TRBJ2-5,CASSSPGAQETQYF,TGCGCCAGCAGCTCTCCCGGGGCCCAAGAGACCCAGTACTTC
many,TRBV5-1,.,TRBJ2-3,CASSLEEGGHTDTQYF,TGCGCCAGCAGCTTGGAGGAGGGTGGGCACACAGATACGCAGTATTTT
few,TRBV20-1,TRBD2,TRBJ2-1,CSARTSGSAPFF,TGCAGTGCTAGAACTAGCGGGAGTGCGCCGTTCTTC